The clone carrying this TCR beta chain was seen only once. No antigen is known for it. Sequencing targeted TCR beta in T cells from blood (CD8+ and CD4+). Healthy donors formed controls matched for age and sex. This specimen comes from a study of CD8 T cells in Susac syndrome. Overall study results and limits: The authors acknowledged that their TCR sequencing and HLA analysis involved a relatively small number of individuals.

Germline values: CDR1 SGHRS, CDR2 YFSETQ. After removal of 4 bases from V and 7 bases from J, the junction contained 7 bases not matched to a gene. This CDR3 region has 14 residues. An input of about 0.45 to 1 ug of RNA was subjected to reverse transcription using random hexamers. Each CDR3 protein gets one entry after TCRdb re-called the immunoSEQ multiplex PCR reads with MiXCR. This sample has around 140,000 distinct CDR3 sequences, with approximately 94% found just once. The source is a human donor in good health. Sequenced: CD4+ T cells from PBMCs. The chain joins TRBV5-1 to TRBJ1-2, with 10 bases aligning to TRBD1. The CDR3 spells CASSPHRDRGGYTF. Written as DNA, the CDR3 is TGCGCCAGCAGCCCTCACCGGGACAGGGGTGGCTACACCTTC.